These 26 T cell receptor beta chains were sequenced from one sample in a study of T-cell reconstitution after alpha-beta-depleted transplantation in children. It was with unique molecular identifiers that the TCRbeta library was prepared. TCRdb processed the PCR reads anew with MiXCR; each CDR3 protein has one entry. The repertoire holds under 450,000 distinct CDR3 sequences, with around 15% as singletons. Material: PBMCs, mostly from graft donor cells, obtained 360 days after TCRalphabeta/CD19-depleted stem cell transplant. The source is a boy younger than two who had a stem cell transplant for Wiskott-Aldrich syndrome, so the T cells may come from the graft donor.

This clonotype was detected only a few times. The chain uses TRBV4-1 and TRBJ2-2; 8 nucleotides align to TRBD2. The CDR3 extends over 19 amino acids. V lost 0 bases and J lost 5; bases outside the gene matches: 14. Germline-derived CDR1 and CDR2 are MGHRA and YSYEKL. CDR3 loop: CASSQDIGRIQRGTGELFF. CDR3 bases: TGCGCCAGCAGCCAAGATATAGGGCGTATCCAGCGGGGGACCGGGGAGCTGTTTTTT.

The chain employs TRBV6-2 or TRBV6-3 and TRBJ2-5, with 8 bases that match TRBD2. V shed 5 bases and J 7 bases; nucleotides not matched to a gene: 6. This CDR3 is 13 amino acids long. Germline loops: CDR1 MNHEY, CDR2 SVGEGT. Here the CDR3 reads CASSKNSGGTQYF. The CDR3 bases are TGTGCCAGCAGTAAAAACAGCGGGGGGACCCAGTACTTC.

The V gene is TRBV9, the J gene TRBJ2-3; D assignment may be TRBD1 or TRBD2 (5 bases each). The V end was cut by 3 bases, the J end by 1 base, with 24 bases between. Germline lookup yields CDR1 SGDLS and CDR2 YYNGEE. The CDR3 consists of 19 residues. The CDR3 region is CASSGGAGWGPSRTDTQYF. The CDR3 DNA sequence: TGTGCCAGCAGCGGAGGGGCCGGGTGGGGACCTTCCCGCACAGATACGCAGTATTTT.

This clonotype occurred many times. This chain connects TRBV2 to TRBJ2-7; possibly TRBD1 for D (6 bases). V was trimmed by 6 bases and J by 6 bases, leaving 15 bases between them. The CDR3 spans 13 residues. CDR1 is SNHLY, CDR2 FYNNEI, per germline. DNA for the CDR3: TGTGCCAGCAGCCAGGGGTGGGGGCTCGAGCAGTACTTC. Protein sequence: CASSQGWGLEQYF.

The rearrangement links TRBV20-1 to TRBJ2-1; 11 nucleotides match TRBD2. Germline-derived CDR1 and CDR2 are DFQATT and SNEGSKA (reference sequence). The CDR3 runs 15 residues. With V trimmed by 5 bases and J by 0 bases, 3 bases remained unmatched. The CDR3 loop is CSAGTSGSSYNEQFF. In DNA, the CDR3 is TGCAGTGCTGGGACTAGCGGAAGCTCCTACAATGAGCAGTTCTTC.

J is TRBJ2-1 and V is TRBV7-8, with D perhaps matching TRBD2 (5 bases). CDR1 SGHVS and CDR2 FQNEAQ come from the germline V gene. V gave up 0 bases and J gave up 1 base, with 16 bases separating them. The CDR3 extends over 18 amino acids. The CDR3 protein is CASSLARILERSYNEQFF. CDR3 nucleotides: TGTGCCAGCAGCTTAGCTCGTATCCTAGAGCGGTCCTACAATGAGCAGTTCTTC.

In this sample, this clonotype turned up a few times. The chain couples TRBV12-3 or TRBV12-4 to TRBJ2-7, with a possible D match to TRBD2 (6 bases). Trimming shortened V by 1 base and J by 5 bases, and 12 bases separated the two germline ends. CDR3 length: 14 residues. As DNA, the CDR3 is TGTGCCAGCAGTTTAGAGGCTAGCGTCGACGAGCAGTACTTC. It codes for CASSLEASVDEQYF.

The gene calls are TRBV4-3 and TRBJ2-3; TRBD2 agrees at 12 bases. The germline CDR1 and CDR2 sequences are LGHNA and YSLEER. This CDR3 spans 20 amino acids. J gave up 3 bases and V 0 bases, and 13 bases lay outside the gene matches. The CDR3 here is CASSQDLRLAGGLGTDTQYF. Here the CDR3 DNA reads TGCGCCAGCAGCCAAGATCTTAGGCTAGCGGGAGGGCTAGGTACAGATACGCAGTATTTT.

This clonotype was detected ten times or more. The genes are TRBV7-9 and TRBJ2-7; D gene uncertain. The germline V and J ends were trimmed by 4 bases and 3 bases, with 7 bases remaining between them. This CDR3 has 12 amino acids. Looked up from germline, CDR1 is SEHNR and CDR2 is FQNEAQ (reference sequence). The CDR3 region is CASSSRLYEQYF. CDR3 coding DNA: TGTGCCAGCAGCTCAAGACTCTACGAGCAGTACTTC.

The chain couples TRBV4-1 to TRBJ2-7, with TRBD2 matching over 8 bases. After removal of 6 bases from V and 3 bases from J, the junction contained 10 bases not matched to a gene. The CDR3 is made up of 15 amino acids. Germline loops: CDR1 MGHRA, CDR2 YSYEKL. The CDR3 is CASRKTSGPHYEQYF. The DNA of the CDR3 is TGCGCCAGCAGGAAAACTAGCGGCCCCCACTACGAGCAGTACTTC.

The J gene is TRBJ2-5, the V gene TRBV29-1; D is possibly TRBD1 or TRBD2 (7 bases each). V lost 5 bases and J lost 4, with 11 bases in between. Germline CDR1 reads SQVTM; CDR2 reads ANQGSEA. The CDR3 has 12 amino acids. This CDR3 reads CSVLRGGETQYF. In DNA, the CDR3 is TGCAGCGTTCTCAGGGGGGGAGAGACCCAGTACTTC.

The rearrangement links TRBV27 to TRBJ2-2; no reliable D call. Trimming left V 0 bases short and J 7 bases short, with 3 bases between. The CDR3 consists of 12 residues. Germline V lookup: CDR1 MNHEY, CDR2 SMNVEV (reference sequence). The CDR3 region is CASSLSHGELFF. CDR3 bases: TGTGCCAGCAGTTTATCGCACGGGGAGCTGTTTTTT.

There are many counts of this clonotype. DNA of the CDR3: TGTGCCAGCAGTTCCTCTCCGAGGGGAGCCCTAAATCAGCCCCAGCATTTT. It specifies CASSSSPRGALNQPQHF. V usage is TRBV28 and J usage is TRBJ1-5; perhaps TRBD1 as D (5 bases). V was shortened by 4 bases and J by 4 bases, with 20 bases between the two germline ends. Germline CDR1 is MDHEN and CDR2 is SYDVKM. This CDR3 comprises 17 residues.

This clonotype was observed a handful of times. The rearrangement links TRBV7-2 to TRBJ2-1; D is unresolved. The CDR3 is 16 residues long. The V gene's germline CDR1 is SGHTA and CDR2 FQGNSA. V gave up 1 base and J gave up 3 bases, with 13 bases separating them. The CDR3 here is CASSLGGGVFYNEQFF. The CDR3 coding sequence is TGTGCCAGCAGCTTAGGGGGTGGGGTGTTCTACAATGAGCAGTTCTTC. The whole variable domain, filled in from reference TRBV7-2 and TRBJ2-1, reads GAGVSQSPSNKVTEKGKDVELRCDPISGHTALYWYRQSLGQGLEFLIYFQGNSAPDKSGLPSDRFSAERTGGSVSTLTIQRTQQEDSAVYLCASSLGGGVFYNEQFFGPGTRLTVL.

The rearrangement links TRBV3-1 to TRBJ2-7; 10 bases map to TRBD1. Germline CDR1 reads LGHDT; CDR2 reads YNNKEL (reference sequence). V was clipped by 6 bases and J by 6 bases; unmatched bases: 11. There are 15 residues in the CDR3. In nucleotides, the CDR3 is TGTGCCAGCAGACTCAGGGGACAGGGGCATTCCGAGCAGTACTTC. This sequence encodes CASRLRGQGHSEQYF.

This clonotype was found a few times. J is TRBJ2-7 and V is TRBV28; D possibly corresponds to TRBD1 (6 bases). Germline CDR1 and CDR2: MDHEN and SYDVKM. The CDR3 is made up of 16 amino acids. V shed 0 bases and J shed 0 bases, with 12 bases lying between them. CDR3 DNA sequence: TGTGCCAGCAGTTTATGGGCAGGGGCCAGCTCCTACGAGCAGTACTTC. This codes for CASSLWAGASSYEQYF.

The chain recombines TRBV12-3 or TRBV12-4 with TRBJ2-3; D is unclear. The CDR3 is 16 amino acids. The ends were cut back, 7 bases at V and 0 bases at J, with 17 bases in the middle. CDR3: CASKQFSLLSTDTQYF. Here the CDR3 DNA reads TGTGCCAGCAAGCAGTTTAGCCTCCTTAGCACAGATACGCAGTATTTT.

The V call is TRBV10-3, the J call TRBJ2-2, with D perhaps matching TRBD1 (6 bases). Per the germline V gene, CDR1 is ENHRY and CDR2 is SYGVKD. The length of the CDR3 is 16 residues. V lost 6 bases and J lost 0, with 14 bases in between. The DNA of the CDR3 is TGTGCCATCAGCCCGACAGGCCTCACGAACACCGGGGAGCTGTTTTTT. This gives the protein CAISPTGLTNTGELFF.

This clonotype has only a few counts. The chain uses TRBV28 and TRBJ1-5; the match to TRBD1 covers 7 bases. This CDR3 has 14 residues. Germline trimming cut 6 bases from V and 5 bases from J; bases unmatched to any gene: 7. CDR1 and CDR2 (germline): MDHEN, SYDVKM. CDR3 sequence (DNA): TGTGCCAGCAGAGAGACAGGGACCTATCAGCCCCAGCATTTT. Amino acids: CASRETGTYQPQHF.

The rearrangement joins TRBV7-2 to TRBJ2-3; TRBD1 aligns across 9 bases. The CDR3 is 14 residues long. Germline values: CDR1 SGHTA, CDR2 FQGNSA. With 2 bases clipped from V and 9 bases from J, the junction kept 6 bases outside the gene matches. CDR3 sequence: CASSLSRDRVTQYF. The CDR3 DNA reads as TGTGCCAGCAGCTTATCCCGGGACAGGGTGACGCAGTATTTT.

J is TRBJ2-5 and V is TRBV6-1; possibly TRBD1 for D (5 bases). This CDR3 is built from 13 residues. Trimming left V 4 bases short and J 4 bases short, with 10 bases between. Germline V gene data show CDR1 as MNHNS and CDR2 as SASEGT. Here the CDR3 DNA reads TGTGCCAGCAGTGGGGGCTGGAGAGAGACCCAGTACTTC. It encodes CASSGGWRETQYF.

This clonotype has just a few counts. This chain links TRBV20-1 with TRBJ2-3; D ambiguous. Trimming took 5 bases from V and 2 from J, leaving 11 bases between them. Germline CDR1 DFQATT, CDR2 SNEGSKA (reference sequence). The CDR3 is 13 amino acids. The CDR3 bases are TGCAGTGCTGACCAAAGAATCACAGATACGCAGTATTTT. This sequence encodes CSADQRITDTQYF.

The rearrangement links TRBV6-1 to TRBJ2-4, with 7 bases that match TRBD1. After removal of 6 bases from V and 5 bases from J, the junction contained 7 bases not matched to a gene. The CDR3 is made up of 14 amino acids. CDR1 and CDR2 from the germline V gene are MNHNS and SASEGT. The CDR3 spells CASRPQGIENIQYF. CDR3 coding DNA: TGTGCCAGCAGGCCACAGGGGATCGAAAACATTCAGTACTTC.

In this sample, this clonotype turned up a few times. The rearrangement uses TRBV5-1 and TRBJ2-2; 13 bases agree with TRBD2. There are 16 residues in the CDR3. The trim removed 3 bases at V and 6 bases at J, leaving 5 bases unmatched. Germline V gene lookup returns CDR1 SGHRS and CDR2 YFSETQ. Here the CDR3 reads CASSSWTSGSSGELFF. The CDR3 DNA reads TGCGCCAGCAGCTCCTGGACTAGCGGGAGTTCCGGGGAGCTGTTTTTT.

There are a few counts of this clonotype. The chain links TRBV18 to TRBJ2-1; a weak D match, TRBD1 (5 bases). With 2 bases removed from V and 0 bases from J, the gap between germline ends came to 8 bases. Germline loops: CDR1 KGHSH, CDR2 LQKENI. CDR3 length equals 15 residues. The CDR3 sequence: CASSPVRGSYNEQFF. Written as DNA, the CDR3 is TGTGCCAGCTCACCAGTTAGGGGCTCCTACAATGAGCAGTTCTTC.

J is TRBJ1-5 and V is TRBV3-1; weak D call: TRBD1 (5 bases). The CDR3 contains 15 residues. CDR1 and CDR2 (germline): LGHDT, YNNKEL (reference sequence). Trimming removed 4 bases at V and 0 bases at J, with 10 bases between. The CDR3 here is CASSRSGFSNQPQHF. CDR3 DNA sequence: TGTGCCAGCAGCCGTTCAGGGTTTAGCAATCAGCCCCAGCATTTT.